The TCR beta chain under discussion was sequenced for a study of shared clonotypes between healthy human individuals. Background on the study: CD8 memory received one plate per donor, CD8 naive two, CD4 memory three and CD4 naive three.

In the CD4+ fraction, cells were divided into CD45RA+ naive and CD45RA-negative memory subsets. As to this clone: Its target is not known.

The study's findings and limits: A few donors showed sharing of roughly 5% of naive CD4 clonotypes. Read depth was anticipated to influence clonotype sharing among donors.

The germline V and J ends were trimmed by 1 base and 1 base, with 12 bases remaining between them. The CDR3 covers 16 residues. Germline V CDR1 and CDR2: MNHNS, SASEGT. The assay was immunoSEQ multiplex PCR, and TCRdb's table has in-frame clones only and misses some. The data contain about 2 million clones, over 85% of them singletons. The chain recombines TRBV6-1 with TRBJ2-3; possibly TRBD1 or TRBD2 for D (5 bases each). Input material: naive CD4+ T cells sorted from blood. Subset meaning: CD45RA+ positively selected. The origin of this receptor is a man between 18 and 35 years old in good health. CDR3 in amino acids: CASSEVGTARTDTQYF. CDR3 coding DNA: TGTGCCAGCAGTGAAGTAGGGACCGCCCGCACAGATACGCAGTATTTT.